This is a list of T cell receptor beta chains from one sample in a study of T cells in Graves' hyperthyroidism and ophthalmopathy. TCRdb called the multiplex PCR reads again in MiXCR, with one record for every CDR3 protein. This table holds roughly 200,000 distinct CDR3 sequences, about a sixth found once. The specimen was blood. The receptors come from a middle-aged man with Graves' hyperthyroidism. Each CDR3 is given with its conserved first and last residue. Fields, in order: D gene, clone size, V gene, J gene, CDR3 protein, CDR3 DNA. The D gene is left open where the match is weak. Clone sizes are given selectively: once, few, many, or a class where the clone is expanded.

d_call: TRBD2
clone_size: few
v_call: TRBV27
j_call: TRBJ2-1
cdr3_aa: CASSSGASGGYNEQFF
cdr3_nt: TGTGCCAGCAGTTCAGGCGCTAGCGGGGGATACAATGAGCAGTTCTTC

d_call: .
clone_size: many
v_call: TRBV28
j_call: TRBJ1-4
cdr3_aa: CASTKTPAQENEKLFF
cdr3_nt: TGTGCCAGCACGAAGACACCCGCTCAAGAGAATGAAAAACTGTTTTTT

d_call: TRBD2
clone_size: many
v_call: TRBV4-3
j_call: TRBJ2-5
cdr3_aa: CASSQEAGNQETQYF
cdr3_nt: TGCGCCAGCAGCCAAGAAGCGGGGAATCAAGAGACCCAGTACTTC

d_call: TRBD1
clone_size: many
v_call: TRBV4-1
j_call: TRBJ1-2
cdr3_aa: CASSQAGTGGGYTF
cdr3_nt: TGCGCCAGCAGCCAAGCCGGGACAGGGGGGGGCTACACCTTC

d_call: .
clone_size: many
v_call: TRBV28
j_call: TRBJ2-1
cdr3_aa: CASSRPWRQGGKNEQFF
cdr3_nt: TGTGCCAGCAGCCGTCCGTGGCGGCAGGGTGGAAAGAATGAGCAGTTCTTC

d_call: .
clone_size: many
v_call: TRBV18
j_call: TRBJ1-1
cdr3_aa: CATGGGGIDTEAFF
cdr3_nt: TGTGCCACCGGAGGAGGGGGAATCGACACTGAAGCTTTCTTT

d_call: .
clone_size: .
v_call: TRBV27
j_call: TRBJ1-5
cdr3_aa: CARVRWDQAQHF
cdr3_nt: TGTGCCAGAGTCAGATGGGATCAGGCCCAGCATTTT

d_call: .
clone_size: .
v_call: TRBV28
j_call: TRBJ1-1
cdr3_aa: CASAGGSMGTEAFF
cdr3_nt: TGTGCCAGCGCCGGGGGAAGTATGGGAACTGAAGCTTTCTTT

d_call: .
clone_size: many
v_call: TRBV6-2/TRBV6-3
j_call: TRBJ1-1
cdr3_aa: CASRPSTGNTEAFF
cdr3_nt: TGTGCCAGCAGGCCTTCGACAGGAAACACTGAAGCTTTCTTT

d_call: .
clone_size: many
v_call: TRBV20-1
j_call: TRBJ2-3
cdr3_aa: CSARDAQGVKDTQYF
cdr3_nt: TGCAGTGCTAGAGATGCGCAGGGTGTAAAGGATACGCAGTATTTT

d_call: .
clone_size: many
v_call: TRBV4-2
j_call: TRBJ1-2
cdr3_aa: CASSQGNGISYGYTF
cdr3_nt: TGTGCCAGCAGCCAAGGGAACGGGATAAGCTATGGCTACACCTTC

d_call: TRBD1
clone_size: .
v_call: TRBV6-1
j_call: TRBJ1-1
cdr3_aa: CASSPLIGTGIRAFF
cdr3_nt: TGTGCCAGCAGTCCCCTAATCGGGACAGGGATTCGAGCTTTCTTT

d_call: TRBD2
clone_size: .
v_call: TRBV20-1
j_call: TRBJ2-1
cdr3_aa: CSAGGVYNEQFF
cdr3_nt: TGCAGTGCCGGGGGGGTTTACAATGAGCAGTTCTTC

d_call: .
clone_size: .
v_call: TRBV4-2
j_call: TRBJ2-5
cdr3_aa: CASSQDHRGETQYF
cdr3_nt: TGTGCCAGCAGCCAAGATCATAGGGGAGAGACCCAGTACTTC

d_call: .
clone_size: .
v_call: TRBV10-3
j_call: TRBJ2-3
cdr3_aa: CAIRRGAGSGTDTQYF
cdr3_nt: TGTGCCATCAGGCGAGGGGCTGGGTCAGGCACAGATACGCAGTATTTT

d_call: TRBD2
clone_size: few
v_call: TRBV6-2/TRBV6-3
j_call: TRBJ2-1
cdr3_aa: CASSYSRTSGDGGQFF
cdr3_nt: TGTGCCAGCAGTTACTCGAGGACTAGCGGGGACGGCGGGCAGTTCTTC

d_call: TRBD1
clone_size: .
v_call: TRBV7-9
j_call: TRBJ1-2
cdr3_aa: CASSPPQTGSYGYTF
cdr3_nt: TGTGCCAGCAGTCCCCCCCAGACAGGGTCCTATGGCTACACCTTC

d_call: TRBD2
clone_size: many
v_call: TRBV28
j_call: TRBJ2-2
cdr3_aa: CASSFAGGQNTGELFF
cdr3_nt: TGTGCCAGCAGTTTTGCGGGGGGACAGAACACCGGGGAGCTGTTTTTT

d_call: .
clone_size: many
v_call: TRBV7-8
j_call: TRBJ2-2
cdr3_aa: CASSLAGRVAGELFF
cdr3_nt: TGTGCCAGCAGCTTAGCCGGCAGGGTGGCCGGGGAGCTGTTTTTT

d_call: .
clone_size: .
v_call: TRBV29-1
j_call: TRBJ2-3
cdr3_aa: CSAPSGLSTDTQYF
cdr3_nt: TGCAGCGCCCCCTCGGGACTTAGCACAGATACGCAGTATTTT

d_call: .
clone_size: many
v_call: TRBV4-3
j_call: TRBJ1-2
cdr3_aa: CASSRGLDSGYTF
cdr3_nt: TGCGCCAGCAGCCGGGGCCTAGACTCTGGCTACACCTTC

d_call: TRBD2
clone_size: many
v_call: TRBV20-1
j_call: TRBJ2-2
cdr3_aa: CSARDLGASGVTGELFF
cdr3_nt: TGCAGTGCTAGAGATTTGGGGGCTAGCGGGGTTACCGGGGAGCTGTTTTTT

d_call: .
clone_size: few
v_call: TRBV15
j_call: TRBJ2-1
cdr3_aa: CATSRLQGDNEQFF
cdr3_nt: TGTGCCACCAGCAGATTACAGGGCGACAATGAGCAGTTCTTC

d_call: .
clone_size: .
v_call: TRBV6-1
j_call: TRBJ2-3
cdr3_aa: CASHQVNTDTQYF
cdr3_nt: TGTGCCAGCCATCAGGTCAACACAGATACGCAGTATTTT

d_call: .
clone_size: few
v_call: TRBV7-3
j_call: TRBJ2-5
cdr3_aa: CASSKGSAQEAQYF
cdr3_nt: TGTGCCAGCAGCAAAGGGTCCGCTCAAGAGGCCCAGTACTTC

d_call: .
clone_size: many
v_call: TRBV11-2
j_call: TRBJ2-2
cdr3_aa: CASSLSSSNTGELFF
cdr3_nt: TGTGCCAGCAGCTTATCTAGTTCGAACACCGGGGAGCTGTTTTTT

d_call: .
clone_size: few
v_call: TRBV24-1
j_call: TRBJ2-1
cdr3_aa: CATSDTWTENEQFF
cdr3_nt: TGTGCCACCAGTGATACATGGACCGAGAATGAGCAGTTCTTC

d_call: TRBD1
clone_size: many
v_call: TRBV9
j_call: TRBJ1-5
cdr3_aa: CASSVEGTGIRPQHF
cdr3_nt: TGTGCCAGCAGCGTAGAAGGGACAGGAATTCGGCCCCAGCATTTT

d_call: .
clone_size: .
v_call: TRBV20-1
j_call: TRBJ2-7
cdr3_aa: CSARDWERGSSYEQYF
cdr3_nt: TGCAGTGCTAGAGATTGGGAACGGGGTAGCTCCTACGAGCAGTACTTC

d_call: .
clone_size: many
v_call: TRBV20-1
j_call: TRBJ1-3
cdr3_aa: CSARSGSIRNTIYF
cdr3_nt: TGCAGTGCTAGATCCGGAAGTATCCGAAACACCATATATTTT

d_call: TRBD2
clone_size: many
v_call: TRBV11-2
j_call: TRBJ2-5
cdr3_aa: CASSSGRGEETQYF
cdr3_nt: TGTGCCAGCAGCTCTGGGAGGGGCGAAGAGACCCAGTACTTC

d_call: .
clone_size: many
v_call: TRBV15
j_call: TRBJ2-1
cdr3_aa: CATSRDKTSSYNEQFF
cdr3_nt: TGTGCCACCAGCAGAGATAAAACTAGCTCCTACAATGAGCAGTTCTTC

d_call: .
clone_size: many
v_call: TRBV6-1
j_call: TRBJ1-2
cdr3_aa: CASGRTAYYGYTF
cdr3_nt: TGTGCCAGCGGTAGGACAGCGTACTATGGCTACACCTTC

d_call: TRBD1
clone_size: .
v_call: TRBV2
j_call: TRBJ2-1
cdr3_aa: CASGGQVGFWNEQFF
cdr3_nt: TGTGCCAGCGGCGGACAGGTCGGTTTTTGGAATGAGCAGTTCTTC